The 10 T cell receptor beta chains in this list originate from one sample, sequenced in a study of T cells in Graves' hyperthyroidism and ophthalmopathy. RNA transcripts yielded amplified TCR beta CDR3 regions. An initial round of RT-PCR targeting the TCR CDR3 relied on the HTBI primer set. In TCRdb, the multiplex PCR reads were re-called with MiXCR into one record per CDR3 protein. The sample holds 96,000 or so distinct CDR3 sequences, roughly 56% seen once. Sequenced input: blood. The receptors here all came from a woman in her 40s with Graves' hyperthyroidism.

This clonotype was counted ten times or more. The chain's CDR3 is CASSLGSGRADTQYF. The CDR3 DNA sequence: TGTGCCAGCAGCTTAGGCAGCGGAAGGGCAGATACGCAGTATTTT. V gene TRBV7-3 combines with J gene TRBJ2-3; a possible D gene is TRBD2 (5 bases). CDR3 length: 15 residues. Germline assignment: CDR1 SGHTA and CDR2 FQGTGA. Between the trimmed V and J ends, which lost 2 bases and 4 bases, there was a span of 13 bases.

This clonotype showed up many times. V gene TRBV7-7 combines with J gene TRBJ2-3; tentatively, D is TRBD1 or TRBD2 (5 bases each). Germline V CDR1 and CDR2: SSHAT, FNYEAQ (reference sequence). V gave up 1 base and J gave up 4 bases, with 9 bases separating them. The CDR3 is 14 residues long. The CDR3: CASSLGQGADTQYF. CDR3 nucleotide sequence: TGTGCCAGCAGCTTAGGGCAGGGAGCAGATACGCAGTATTTT.

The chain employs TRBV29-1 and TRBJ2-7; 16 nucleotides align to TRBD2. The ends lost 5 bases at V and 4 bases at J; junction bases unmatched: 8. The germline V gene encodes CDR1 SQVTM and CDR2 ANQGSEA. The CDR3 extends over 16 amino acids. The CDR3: CSVTGLAGGPRYEQYF. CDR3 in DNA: TGCAGCGTTACGGGACTAGCGGGAGGGCCCCGGTACGAGCAGTACTTC.

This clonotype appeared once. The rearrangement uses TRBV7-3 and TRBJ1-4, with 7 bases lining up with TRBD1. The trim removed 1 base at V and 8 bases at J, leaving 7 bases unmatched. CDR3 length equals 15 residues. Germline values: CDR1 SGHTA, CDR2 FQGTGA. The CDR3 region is CASSLSRGIGEKLFF. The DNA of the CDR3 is TGTGCCAGCAGCTTAAGCAGGGGGATCGGGGAAAAACTGTTTTTT.

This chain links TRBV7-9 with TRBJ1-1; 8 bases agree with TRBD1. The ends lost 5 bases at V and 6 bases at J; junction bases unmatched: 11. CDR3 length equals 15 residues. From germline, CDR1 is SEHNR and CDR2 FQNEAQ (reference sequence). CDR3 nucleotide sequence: TGTGCCAGCAGCCGACAGGGGACTAGTAGGGCTGAAGCTTTCTTT. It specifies CASSRQGTSRAEAFF.

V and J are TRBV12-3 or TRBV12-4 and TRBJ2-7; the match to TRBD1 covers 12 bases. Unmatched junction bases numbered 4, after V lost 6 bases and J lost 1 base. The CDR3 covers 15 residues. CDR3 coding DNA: TGTGCCAGCAGGGGGACAGGGGGCTCTTCCTACGAGCAGTACTTC. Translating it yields CASRGTGGSSYEQYF.

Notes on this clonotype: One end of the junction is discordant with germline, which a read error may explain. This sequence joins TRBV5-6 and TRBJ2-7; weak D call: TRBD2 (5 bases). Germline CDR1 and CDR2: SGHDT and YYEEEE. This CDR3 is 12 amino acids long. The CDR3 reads CASSLGLYELYF. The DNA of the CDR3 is TGTGCCAGCAGCTTGGGACTATACGAGCTGTACTTC.

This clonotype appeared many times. The CDR3 loop reads CASTNSNQPQHF. For the CDR3, the DNA is TGTGCCAGTACCAACAGCAATCAGCCCCAGCATTTT. This sequence joins TRBV19 and TRBJ1-5; D is uncertain. With 7 bases removed from V and 1 base from J, the gap between germline ends came to 5 bases. The CDR3 sequence is 12 residues long. CDR1 is LNHDA and CDR2 is SQIVND in the germline V gene (reference sequence). Full variable domain (missing parts from reference TRBV19 and TRBJ1-5): DGGITQSPKYLFRKEGQNVTLSCEQNLNHDAMYWYRQDPGQGLRLIYYSQIVNDFQKGDIAEGYSVSREKKESFPLTVTSAQKNPTAFYLCASTNSNQPQHFGDGTRLSIL.

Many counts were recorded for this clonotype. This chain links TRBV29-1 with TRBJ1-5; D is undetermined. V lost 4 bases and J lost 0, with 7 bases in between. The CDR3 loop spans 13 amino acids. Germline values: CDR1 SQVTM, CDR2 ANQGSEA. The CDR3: CSVGTSSNQPQHF. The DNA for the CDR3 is TGCAGCGTTGGGACGTCTAGCAATCAGCCCCAGCATTTT.

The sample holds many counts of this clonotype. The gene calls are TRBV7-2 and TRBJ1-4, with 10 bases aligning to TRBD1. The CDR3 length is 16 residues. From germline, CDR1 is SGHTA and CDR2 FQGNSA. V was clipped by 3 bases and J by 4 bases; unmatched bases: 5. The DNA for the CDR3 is TGTGCCAGCAGCTTGGACAGGGGGTTCGGTAATGAAAAACTGTTTTTT. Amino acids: CASSLDRGFGNEKLFF.